Listed here is a single T cell receptor (beta chain). Its antigen is unidentified. The source of the sample is a study of OX40 agonist ivuxolimab in advanced cancers. Study as a whole: Patients were dosed intravenously with ivuxolimab at 0.01 to 10 mg/kg every 2 weeks. Dose-escalation subjects each had hepatocellular carcinoma, melanoma, renal cell or head and neck cancer. Study-wide results and limits: Antigen targets of the expanded peripheral T cells went undetermined.

The method was immunoSEQ multiplex PCR; TCRdb's version includes in-frame clones alone and lacks a portion of them. The profile shows some 44,000 clones, approximately 86% of them singletons. V was cut by 4 bases and J by 0 bases, with 7 bases left in between. The CDR3 has 13 residues. Per the germline V gene, CDR1 is ENHRY and CDR2 is SYGVKD. The receptor's source is an adult with an advanced solid tumor such as melanoma, head and neck, liver or kidney cancer. The sample here was CD4+ or CD8+ T cells sorted from blood, taken in a trial of the OX40 agonist ivuxolimab. The chain couples TRBV10-3 to TRBJ2-7; possible D gene TRBD1, 5 bases. The CDR3 DNA reads as TGTGCCATCAGTGGGACACCCTCCTACGAGCAGTACTTC. As protein: CAISGTPSYEQYF.